What follows are 21 T cell receptor beta chains derived from one specimen sequenced in a study of memory CD4+ T cells and cytomegalovirus serostatus. The protocol was immunoSEQ multiplex PCR, while the TCRdb copy is restricted to in-frame clones and leaves out a portion. In the table there are 35,000 to 50,000 clones, roughly 79% of which are singletons. Single viable CD3+CD4+CD8-CD45RO+ cells were sorted as the memory CD4+ T cells. Sequencing used memory CD4+ T cells from blood. The receptors were gathered from an adult in good health and CMV-seronegative.

Comment on this clone: No DNA is shown, since the ends of the CDR3 on it are uncertain; the CDR3 is the one TCRdb lists. The chain employs TRBV19 and TRBJ2-1; the D call in the table, TRBD2, was not verified against the DNA. The CDR3 is 15 amino acids in total, end residues counted. CDR1 and CDR2 from the germline V gene are LNHDA and SQIVND (reference sequence). The CDR3 loop reads CASTSGNPSYNEQFF.

The rearrangement uses TRBV29-1 and TRBJ2-3; D unresolved. Germline assignment: CDR1 SQVTM and CDR2 ANQGSEA. The CDR3 consists of 14 residues. Trimming left V 6 bases short and J 5 bases short, with 18 bases between. CDR3: CSVPHLGFGDTQYF. The CDR3 bases are TGCAGCGTCCCACATCTAGGGTTTGGAGATACGCAGTATTTT.

The CDR3 reads CASSLGPAGNTIYF. CDR3 sequence (DNA): TGCGCCAGCAGCTTGGGGCCTGCTGGAAACACCATATATTTT. The genes are TRBV5-1 and TRBJ1-3; D gene uncertain. Per the germline V gene, CDR1 is SGHRS and CDR2 is YFSETQ. Trimming pared 0 bases from V and 2 bases from J, leaving 6 bases between. CDR3 length: 14 amino acids.

The chain carries TRBV18 and TRBJ1-1; 9 bases map to TRBD1. Unmatched junction bases numbered 15, after V lost 2 bases and J lost 5 bases. The germline gives CDR1 KGHSH, CDR2 LQKENI. This CDR3 region has 18 residues. The chain's CDR3 is CASSPKGQGGSGRTEAFF. The CDR3 DNA is TGTGCCAGCTCACCAAAGGGACAGGGAGGGTCGGGTAGGACTGAAGCTTTCTTT.

This clone was seen a handful of times. Other DNA sequences of this sample code for an identical CDR3. This chain links TRBV6-5 with TRBJ2-1; possible D gene TRBD2, 6 bases. There are 14 residues in the CDR3. The germline V and J ends were trimmed by 2 bases and 2 bases, with 7 bases remaining between them. Looked up from germline, CDR1 is MNHEY and CDR2 is SVGAGI. The CDR3 bases are TGTGCCAGCAGTTACGGGGGGACCTACAATGAGCAGTTCTTC. Its translation is CASSYGGTYNEQFF.

This clone was detected only a few times. This chain uses TRBV4-1 with TRBJ2-1, with 12 bases lining up with TRBD2. The ends lost 2 bases at V and 8 bases at J; junction bases unmatched: 13. CDR1 is MGHRA and CDR2 is YSYEKL in the germline V gene. The CDR3 is 18 residues long. The CDR3 is CASSQTELTSGGGDEQFF. The CDR3, as DNA: TGCGCCAGCAGCCAAACTGAACTGACTAGCGGGGGCGGCGATGAGCAGTTCTTC.

This chain joins TRBV6-6 and TRBJ2-3, with D possibly matching TRBD2 (5 bases). The CDR3 totals 11 residues. Germline lookup yields CDR1 MNHNY and CDR2 SVGAGI (reference sequence). The V gene lost 2 bases and the J gene lost 8 bases, with 5 bases spanning the gap. The DNA of the CDR3 is TGTGCCAGCAGTTACCGGGGTACGCAGTATTTT. Its protein is CASSYRGTQYF.

J is TRBJ2-5 and V is TRBV7-9, with a weak D call TRBD1 (6 bases). The germline V gene has CDR1 SEHNR and CDR2 FQNEAQ (reference sequence). The V and J ends lost 6 bases and 5 bases respectively, with 13 bases between them. The CDR3 is made up of 13 amino acids. In DNA form, the CDR3 reads TGTGCCAGCAGGCCCAGGGGAGACGAGACCCAGTACTTC. It is translated as CASRPRGDETQYF.

The rearrangement joins TRBV29-1 to TRBJ2-5; 8 bases match TRBD2. The CDR3 spans 14 residues. Looked up from germline, CDR1 is SQVTM and CDR2 is ANQGSEA. V trimming: 2 bases; J trimming: 5 bases; junction bases outside the gene matches: 7. CDR3 region: CSVERSGGHETQYF. The CDR3 bases are TGCAGCGTTGAAAGATCGGGGGGGCATGAGACCCAGTACTTC.

This clone is a singleton in its sample. The chain links TRBV7-7 to TRBJ2-5; weak D call: TRBD1 (6 bases). CDR1 SSHAT and CDR2 FNYEAQ come from the germline V gene (reference sequence). The CDR3 loop spans 10 amino acids. The CDR3 DNA follows: TGTGCTCTGGGGGCGGAGACCCAGTACTTC. This sequence encodes CALGAETQYF.

This rearrangement joins TRBV18 to TRBJ1-6; no clear D gene. Germline V gene sequence: CDR1 KGHSH, CDR2 LQKENI. The CDR3 length is 15 residues. Trimming removed 3 bases from V and 1 base from J, with 7 bases in between. The CDR3 DNA reads TGTGCCAGCTCACCCGAGGTGTCCTATAATTCACCCCTCCACTTT. Amino acids: CASSPEVSYNSPLHF.

The CDR3, as DNA: TGTGCCAGCAGCATACAGGGGGATGACTACGAGCAGTACTTC. Translating gives CASSIQGDDYEQYF. The gene calls are TRBV6-5 and TRBJ2-7; 8 nucleotides align to TRBD1. The CDR3 spans 14 residues. V shed 6 bases and J 3 bases; nucleotides not matched to a gene: 7. The germline V gene encodes CDR1 MNHEY and CDR2 SVGAGI.

This clone was counted between two and nine times. This rearrangement joins TRBV27 to TRBJ2-7, with D maybe TRBD1 (6 bases). CDR1 is MNHEY, CDR2 SMNVEV, per germline (reference sequence). This CDR3 comprises 14 residues. Trimming took 8 bases from V and 4 from J, leaving 18 bases between them. CDR3 sequence reads: CASRTLRQGYEQYF. CDR3 in DNA: TGTGCCAGCCGAACACTAAGGCAGGGGTACGAGCAGTACTTC.

The chain uses TRBV9 and TRBJ2-3, with TRBD2 identical over 9 bases. V shed 0 bases, J shed 0 bases, and the junction held 8 bases outside the gene matches. The germline CDR1 and CDR2 sequences are SGDLS and YYNGEE. This CDR3 region has 18 residues. CDR3 DNA: TGTGCCAGCAGCGTAGATAGCGGGGGCCTAACTAGCACAGATACGCAGTATTTT. Amino acids: CASSVDSGGLTSTDTQYF.

The rearrangement joins TRBV10-2 to TRBJ1-2; D unclear. The length of the CDR3 is 13 residues. Trimming removed 0 bases from V and 5 bases from J, with 7 bases in between. Germline V lookup: CDR1 WSHSY, CDR2 SAAADI. CDR3 sequence (DNA): TGCGCCAGCAGTGAGTCAGGGAAGTATGGCTACACCTTC. This encodes CASSESGKYGYTF.

The rearrangement uses TRBV6-5 and TRBJ2-7; D unclear. The V gene's germline CDR1 is MNHEY and CDR2 SVGAGI. This CDR3 is built from 14 residues. V was trimmed by 4 bases and J by 1 base, leaving 11 bases between them. The CDR3 DNA reads as TGTGCCAGCAGTTCCTTGGGCCAGTCCTACGAGCAGTACTTC. Its protein is CASSSLGQSYEQYF.

This clone has just a few counts. The chain couples TRBV30 to TRBJ1-3, with D uncertain. This CDR3 comprises 14 residues. Germline CDR1 reads GTSNPN; CDR2 reads SVGIG (reference sequence). V lost 4 bases, J lost 0 bases, and 10 bases lay in between. The CDR3 here is CAWTTGFSGNTIYF. The CDR3 nucleotides are TGTGCCTGGACTACGGGGTTCTCTGGAAACACCATATATTTT.

This clone was observed a few times. The CDR3 spells CASSEKAGTLSYTF. DNA of the CDR3: TGTGCCAGCAGTGAAAAGGCAGGGACCCTTAGCTACACCTTC. The chain carries TRBV6-1 and TRBJ1-2; D is perhaps TRBD1 (5 bases). V was pared by 2 bases and J by 9 bases, with 16 bases between. The CDR3 is made up of 14 amino acids. Per the germline V gene, CDR1 is MNHNS and CDR2 is SASEGT.

This sequence joins TRBV12-5 and TRBJ1-5; 7 bases match TRBD1. With 1 base clipped from V and 1 base from J, the junction kept 1 base outside the gene matches. Per germline, CDR1 LGHNT and CDR2 FRNRAP. CDR3 length: 15 amino acids. The CDR3, as DNA: TGTGCTAGTGGTTTGGGGGACAGAAGCAATCAGCCCCAGCATTTT. Its translation: CASGLGDRSNQPQHF.

This chain joins TRBV9 and TRBJ1-1, with D possibly being TRBD1 (5 bases). Trimming cost V 3 bases and J 6 bases, with 15 bases left between them. The germline V gene has CDR1 SGDLS and CDR2 YYNGEE. This CDR3 has 14 amino acids. CDR3 protein: CASSGGGSVPEAFF. CDR3 coding DNA: TGTGCCAGCAGCGGGGGGGGTTCGGTTCCTGAAGCTTTCTTT.

The genes are TRBV5-1 and TRBJ2-3; D is unclear. V was clipped by 5 bases and J by 0 bases, with 7 bases between them. The CDR3 runs to 13 residues. The V gene's germline CDR1 is SGHRS and CDR2 YFSETQ. The CDR3 protein is CASSYPSTDTQYF. DNA of the CDR3: TGCGCCAGCAGTTACCCTAGCACAGATACGCAGTATTTT.